This is a list of T cell receptor beta chains from one sample in a study of shared clonotypes between healthy human individuals. The repertoire was sequenced with immunoSEQ multiplex PCR; TCRdb's copy has only in-frame clones and lacks some. Seen here are under 600,000 clones, 95% to 98% observed once, and the top ten hold 0.25% to 0.35%. Sample: naive CD8+ T cells sorted from blood. The receptors come from a man in his thirties or forties in good health. Each CDR3 is given with its conserved first and last residue. Fields, in order: clone size, D gene, V gene, J gene, CDR3 protein, CDR3 DNA. A D gene is named only where the DNA matches it firmly. Clone size appears in some rows only: once, few, many, or a class for an expanded clone.

size: once; D: .; V: TRBV7-8; J: TRBJ1-5; CDR3: CASSLGIGQPQHF; DNA: TGTGCCAGCAGCTTAGGGATTGGGCAGCCCCAGCATTTT
size: .; D: .; V: TRBV11-2; J: TRBJ2-2; CDR3: CASSPQGTIDTGELFF; DNA: TGTGCCAGCAGCCCCCAGGGGACTATCGACACCGGGGAGCTGTTTTTT
size: once; D: .; V: TRBV13; J: TRBJ1-4; CDR3: CASSLGRGATNEKLFF; DNA: TGTGCCAGCAGCTTAGGCCGGGGTGCAACTAATGAAAAACTGTTTTTT
size: once; D: TRBD1; V: TRBV7-8; J: TRBJ2-7; CDR3: CASSSRQGSNSYEQYF; DNA: TGTGCCAGCAGCTCAAGACAGGGCTCAAACTCCTACGAGCAGTACTTC
size: .; D: .; V: TRBV4-3; J: TRBJ2-1; CDR3: CASSQDGTSNLGEQFF; DNA: TGCGCCAGCAGCCAAGACGGAACTAGTAATCTTGGTGAGCAGTTCTTC
size: .; D: .; V: TRBV4-1; J: TRBJ2-1; CDR3: CASSQETGGNEQFF; DNA: TGCGCCAGCAGCCAAGAGACAGGAGGCAATGAGCAGTTCTTC
size: .; D: TRBD2; V: TRBV28; J: TRBJ2-1; CDR3: CASSSVPGLAGVVLWQFF; DNA: TGTGCCAGCAGTTCGGTCCCGGGACTAGCGGGAGTTGTACTCTGGCAGTTCTTC
size: .; D: .; V: TRBV25-1; J: TRBJ1-4; CDR3: CASSEWGEKLFF; DNA: TGTGCCAGCAGTGAATGGGGTGAAAAACTGTTTTTT
size: .; D: .; V: TRBV29-1; J: TRBJ2-7; CDR3: CSVEDRGESYEQYF; DNA: TGCAGCGTTGAAGATCGGGGCGAGTCCTACGAGCAGTACTTC
size: .; D: TRBD2; V: TRBV5-4; J: TRBJ2-1; CDR3: CASSLRASGRGGYNEQFF; DNA: TGTGCCAGCAGCTTGAGGGCTAGCGGGAGAGGGGGCTACAATGAGCAGTTCTTC
size: once; D: .; V: TRBV13; J: TRBJ2-1; CDR3: CASSLGLNNEQFF; DNA: TGTGCCAGCAGCTTAGGTCTCAACAATGAGCAGTTCTTC
size: few; D: .; V: TRBV29-1; J: TRBJ2-7; CDR3: CSVFVGSYEQYF; DNA: TGCAGCGTTTTCGTGGGCTCCTACGAGCAGTACTTC
size: .; D: TRBD1; V: TRBV10-2; J: TRBJ2-7; CDR3: CASSPPRDRGPGTYEQYF; DNA: TGCGCCAGCAGCCCCCCCCGGGACAGGGGGCCCGGCACCTACGAGCAGTACTTC
size: .; D: .; V: TRBV4-1; J: TRBJ2-2; CDR3: CASSQVADTGELFF; DNA: TGCGCCAGCAGCCAGGTAGCGGATACCGGGGAGCTGTTTTTT
size: once; D: .; V: TRBV7-3; J: TRBJ2-2; CDR3: CASSPSSGELFF; DNA: TGTGCCAGCAGCCCTTCGTCCGGGGAGCTGTTTTTT
size: .; D: .; V: TRBV6-1; J: TRBJ2-7; CDR3: CASSEWSDNVYEQYF; DNA: TGTGCCAGCAGTGAGTGGTCGGATAACGTCTACGAGCAGTACTTC
size: .; D: .; V: TRBV5-6; J: TRBJ1-2; CDR3: CASSLVMVTTYGYTF; DNA: TGTGCCAGCAGCTTGGTAATGGTTACTACCTATGGCTACACCTTC